This T cell receptor beta chain was recorded in a study of post-analysis software for immune sequencing data. Across the study: Patients with relapsing-remitting, secondary progressive and progressive-relapsing multiple sclerosis courses were all represented.

Study-wide findings and caveats: Samples sharing a preparation batch grouped tightly together when assessed by F measure. Controls significantly exceeded multiple sclerosis patients in normalized Chao1 diversity. Roughly 5 TRBV segments (TRBV5-6, TRBV5-1 and TRBV20-1 among them) occurred more frequently in patients than in controls.

Unique molecular identifiers were built into the TCR beta cDNA libraries. TCRdb recomputed calls from the PCR reads with MiXCR, one row per CDR3 protein. The sample has over 150,000 distinct CDR3 sequences, 30% seen once. The CDR3 covers 12 residues. This clonotype has only a few counts. Its antigen is not known. Its ends do not fully match the called genes, so a read error is possible. Sequencing was carried out using blood. The chain recombines TRBV12-3 or TRBV12-4 with TRBJ1-1, with no clear D. This TCR was recovered from a girl aged 5-17 years with multiple sclerosis. The CDR3 DNA reads as TGTGCCAGCAGCTTAGAGGAATCTGAAGCTTTCTTT. This sequence encodes CASSLEESEAFF.